The 14 T cell receptor beta chains given below trace back to one sample, sequenced in a study of technical replicates of blood from a few donors. Profiled with immunoSEQ multiplex PCR; TCRdb holds only in-frame clones, not every one. The sample lists some 71,000 clones, approximately 96% seen once, with approximately 0.2% in the top ten. The specimen sequenced was T cells isolated from PBMCs. These receptors were taken from a human donor in good health.

This clone has a handful of counts. The chain combines TRBV9 with TRBJ1-1; 9 positions match TRBD1. J was trimmed by 5 bases and V by 3 bases; bases with no gene match: 5. The CDR3 covers 14 residues. CDR1 SGDLS and CDR2 YYNGEE come from the germline V gene. CDR3 residues: CASSAQQGATEAFF. The CDR3 bases are TGTGCCAGCAGCGCACAACAGGGGGCAACTGAAGCTTTCTTT.

V and J are TRBV7-9 and TRBJ1-3, with TRBD1 identical over 7 bases. The CDR3 contains 19 residues. Germline lookup yields CDR1 SEHNR and CDR2 FQNEAQ (reference sequence). The ends lost 7 bases at V and 4 bases at J; junction bases unmatched: 22. CDR3: CASIAYWGGQATLGNTIYF. The DNA of the CDR3 is TGTGCCAGCATAGCTTATTGGGGAGGACAGGCCACTCTGGGAAACACCATATATTTT.

V is TRBV6-4 and J is TRBJ2-7; TRBD2 agrees at 8 bases. The CDR3 is made up of 16 amino acids. Per the germline V gene, CDR1 is MRHNA and CDR2 is SNTAGT. The ends lost 6 bases at V and 4 bases at J; junction bases unmatched: 14. CDR3 DNA sequence: TGTGCCAGCAGGGCTGTAAGGGACGGGAGGGAGTACGAGCAGTACTTC. Its translation: CASRAVRDGREYEQYF.

The chain joins TRBV21-1 to TRBJ1-6. TRBV21-1 is a pseudogene segment. This CDR3 region has 12 residues. CDR3 loop: CASSKEARALHF. CDR3 nucleotides: TGTGCCAGCAGCAAAGAGGCCCGGGCCCTCCACTTT.

This clone was seen a few times. This rearrangement joins TRBV6-1 to TRBJ2-1; 11 bases are shared with TRBD2. J gave up 5 bases and V 2 bases, and 2 bases lay outside the gene matches. Germline V gene lookup returns CDR1 MNHNS and CDR2 SASEGT. The CDR3 is 15 amino acids. For the CDR3, the DNA is TGTGCCAGCAGTGAACTAGCGGGGGGCCACAATGAGCAGTTCTTC. Translated, it gives CASSELAGGHNEQFF.

The V gene is TRBV10-1, the J gene TRBJ2-7; 9 bases are a match to TRBD2. The J segment lost 0 bases and the V segment lost 5 bases, leaving 5 bases of the junction unmatched. The CDR3 totals 15 residues. In germline, CDR1 is WNHNN, CDR2 SYGVQD (reference sequence). CDR3 amino acids: CASSPRSGSSYEQYF. For the CDR3, the DNA is TGCGCCAGCAGTCCGCGTAGCGGGAGCTCCTACGAGCAGTACTTC.

In DNA form, the CDR3 reads TGTGCCATCCGGGACAGGGCCTGGGCGGGTCAGCCCCAGCATTTT. Translating it yields CAIRDRAWAGQPQHF. The rearrangement uses TRBV2 and TRBJ1-5; 9 nucleotides match TRBD1. V was clipped by 10 bases and J by 6 bases; unmatched bases: 13. The CDR3 runs 15 residues. Germline V gene data show CDR1 as SNHLY and CDR2 as FYNNEI.

The CDR3 region is CASINRYMNTEAFF. CDR3 DNA sequence: TGTGCCAGCATCAACAGATATATGAACACTGAAGCTTTCTTT. The chain is built from TRBV6-5 and TRBJ1-1; D gene ambiguous. The CDR3 loop spans 14 amino acids. The ends were cut back, 7 bases at V and 0 bases at J, with 12 bases in the middle. CDR1 MNHEY and CDR2 SVGAGI come from the germline V gene.

CDR3 region: CASSVGSSGGAWETQYF. CDR3 bases: TGTGCCAGCAGCGTAGGGAGTAGCGGGGGGGCATGGGAGACCCAGTACTTC. The rearrangement links TRBV9 to TRBJ2-5; 11 bases agree with TRBD2. V was clipped by 0 bases and J by 5 bases; unmatched bases: 9. This CDR3 has 17 residues. From germline, CDR1 is SGDLS and CDR2 YYNGEE.

The table lists this clone with a count of one. V is TRBV7-9 and J is TRBJ2-1, with 7 positions matching TRBD1. The J segment lost 5 bases and the V segment lost 7 bases, leaving 17 bases of the junction unmatched. This CDR3 has 17 residues. The germline gives CDR1 SEHNR, CDR2 FQNEAQ (reference sequence). As DNA, the CDR3 is TGTGCCAGCAAACTACCGGGACAGAGGCATCAAGACAATGAGCAGTTCTTC. Encoded protein: CASKLPGQRHQDNEQFF. Together with reference TRBV7-9 and TRBJ2-1, the CDR3 gives the full variable domain: DTGVSQNPRHKITKRGQNVTFRCDPISEHNRLYWYRQTLGQGPEFLTYFQNEAQLEKSRLLSDRFSAERPKGSFSTLEIQRTEQGDSAMYLCASKLPGQRHQDNEQFFGPGTRLTVL.

The V gene is TRBV5-1, the J gene TRBJ2-1; D is ambiguous. The CDR3 has 15 amino acids. The germline V and J ends were trimmed by 0 bases and 6 bases, with 13 bases remaining between them. Germline V gene sequence: CDR1 SGHRS, CDR2 YFSETQ. CDR3 DNA: TGCGCCAGCAGCTTGGACCGCAGTCTAGGCAATGAGCAGTTCTTC. Its protein is CASSLDRSLGNEQFF.

The chain uses TRBV29-1 and TRBJ2-7, with D maybe TRBD2 (6 bases). The germline V gene encodes CDR1 SQVTM and CDR2 ANQGSEA. V was clipped by 4 bases and J by 4 bases, with 14 bases between them. This CDR3 region has 13 residues. CDR3 protein: CSVGSGDLYEQYF. The CDR3 nucleotides are TGCAGCGTTGGTTCCGGGGACTTGTACGAGCAGTACTTC.

This clone was observed a single time. This same CDR3 is encoded by further DNA sequences in the sample. J is TRBJ1-5 and V is TRBV27; D ambiguous. Looked up from germline, CDR1 is MNHEY and CDR2 is SMNVEV (reference sequence). The V end lost 0 bases, the J end lost 1 base, and 10 bases lay between the germline ends. The CDR3 loop spans 16 amino acids. CDR3 sequence: CASSLSPSGSNQPQHF. The CDR3 nucleotides read TGTGCCAGCAGTTTATCGCCCTCGGGGAGCAATCAGCCCCAGCATTTT.

The chain uses TRBV10-3 and TRBJ2-7; 7 bases fit TRBD1. This CDR3 region has 12 residues. Trimming at V came to 10 bases and at J to 1 base, leaving 4 bases not matched to a gene. Germline V lookup: CDR1 ENHRY, CDR2 SYGVKD. The CDR3 loop is CATGQQSYEQYF. The CDR3 nucleotides read TGTGCCACGGGACAGCAGTCCTACGAGCAGTACTTC.